These 27 T cell receptor beta chains were all obtained from the same sample, sequenced in a study of tumor-infiltrating lymphocytes in primary liver carcinoma. Germline DNA was also extracted, with blood RNA taken from unsorted whole blood. Priming with a constant-region primer yielded TCR beta cDNA from about 510 ng total RNA. Three-round nested multiplex PCR performed with slightly modified ARM-PCR produced the TCR beta libraries. Two initial PCR rounds of ten to eleven cycles each paired TRBV1-TRBV30 forward primers with a C-beta reverse primer. MiXCR, run by TCRdb on the multiplex PCR reads, gives a single entry per CDR3 protein. The table has about 180,000 distinct CDR3 sequences, approximately 60% seen once. Sample: peripheral blood. These receptors originate from a man aged 40-55 years with primary liver carcinoma and hepatitis B virus infection.

The chain uses TRBV18 and TRBJ1-6, with 9 positions matching TRBD1. CDR1 is KGHSH, CDR2 LQKENI, per germline. The V and J ends lost 3 bases and 10 bases, in that order; junction bases with no gene match: 4. This CDR3 is built from 14 residues. The CDR3 region has the DNA TGTGCCAGCTCACCGGGACAGGGAGGATCACCCCTCCACTTT. Encoded protein: CASSPGQGGSPLHF.

This clonotype was observed many times. The CDR3 sequence: CASRRVPGETQYF. In nucleotides, the CDR3 is TGTGCCAGCAGGCGAGTTCCAGGAGAGACCCAGTACTTC. V usage is TRBV6-1 and J usage is TRBJ2-5, with D unclear. The V and J ends lost 6 bases and 4 bases respectively, with 12 bases between them. This CDR3 has 13 amino acids. Germline CDR1 and CDR2: MNHNS and SASEGT.

In its sample, this clonotype was seen a few times. The CDR3 is CASSVNGRETQYF. DNA of the CDR3: TGTGCCAGCAGTGTGAACGGGAGAGAGACCCAGTACTTC. The J gene is TRBJ2-5, the V gene TRBV6-1, with D possibly being TRBD2 (6 bases). The germline V gene encodes CDR1 MNHNS and CDR2 SASEGT. The V end was cut by 4 bases, the J end by 4 bases, with 10 bases between. The CDR3 spans 13 residues.

Worth noting for this clonotype: A single base separates this from a much larger clone, so it may be a read error. The chain links TRBV11-2 to TRBJ2-2, with no clear D. V lost 6 bases and J lost 7, with 18 bases in between. Germline V lookup: CDR1 SGHAT, CDR2 FQNNGV. The CDR3 totals 15 residues. The CDR3 DNA follows: TGTGCCAGCAGAGGCCGCCAGTCGAGAGGCGGGGAGCTGTTTTTT. It codes for CASRGRQSRGGELFF.

This clonotype has a count of ten or more. This chain joins TRBV11-2 and TRBJ1-3; D is undetermined. V lost 6 bases and J lost 7, with 13 bases in between. Germline values: CDR1 SGHAT, CDR2 FQNNGV. CDR3 size: 13 residues. CDR3 nucleotides: TGTGCCAGCAGTTTTGGGTTCGGTAACACCATATATTTT. The encoded protein is CASSFGFGNTIYF.

With respect to this clonotype: The junction departs from the called germline gene at one end, perhaps through a read error. The chain couples TRBV12-3 or TRBV12-4 to TRBJ1-1; the match to TRBD1 covers 8 bases. CDR3 length: 14 residues. This chain's CDR3 is CASSLQGAGTEVFF. The DNA for the CDR3 is TGTGCCAGCAGTTTACAGGGGGCGGGGACTGAAGTTTTCTTT.

Of note for this clonotype: This may be a read error, as it is one base from a much larger clone. J is TRBJ2-7 and V is TRBV11-2; D ambiguous. Germline CDR1 reads SGHAT; CDR2 reads FQNNGV. The CDR3 consists of 13 residues. The CDR3 loop reads CASSPDISYGQYF. CDR3 DNA: TGTGCCAGCAGCCCCGACATTTCCTACGGGCAGTACTTC.

This chain connects TRBV29-1 to TRBJ2-1; D is unclear. CDR3 size: 11 residues. Trimming cost V 6 bases and J 6 bases, with 9 bases left between them. Germline V CDR1 and CDR2: SQVTM, ANQGSEA. CDR3 protein: CSVIGVNEQFF. CDR3 bases: TGCAGCGTCATTGGGGTCAATGAGCAGTTCTTC.

V usage is TRBV28 and J usage is TRBJ2-7; TRBD2 aligns across 7 bases. The V segment lost 3 bases and the J segment 1 base; nucleotides outside the gene matches: 3. CDR3 length equals 14 residues. Germline CDR1 reads MDHEN; CDR2 reads SYDVKM. CDR3 residues: CASSFASGSYEQYF. The DNA for the CDR3 is TGTGCCAGCAGTTTTGCTAGCGGATCCTACGAGCAGTACTTC.

With respect to this clonotype: A much larger clone lies a single base off, so this may be a read error. V usage is TRBV11-2 and J usage is TRBJ2-5; 9 bases match TRBD2. With V trimmed by 0 bases and J by 5 bases, 1 base remained unmatched. The CDR3 contains 14 residues. Germline V CDR1 and CDR2: SGHAT, FQNNGV. The CDR3 nucleotides read TGTGCCAGCAGCTTAGAGCGGGAGGGGGAGACCCAGTACTTC. This gives the protein CASSLEREGETQYF.

Comments on this clonotype: This could be a read error, since a much larger clone is one nucleotide away. The J gene is TRBJ1-5, the V gene TRBV6-2 or TRBV6-3, with 8 bases identical to TRBD1. CDR3 size: 15 residues. The germline V gene encodes CDR1 MNHEY and CDR2 SVGEGT. The CDR3 sequence is CANSLTGGSNQPQHF. The CDR3 DNA reads as TGTGCCAACAGTCTAACAGGGGGGAGCAATCAGCCCCAGCATTTT.

Turning to this clonotype: One end of the junction fails to match germline, which may point to a read error. V gene TRBV7-8 combines with J gene TRBJ2-3; D remains unclear. The CDR3 is 10 residues long. The germline gives CDR1 SGHVS, CDR2 FQNEAQ. For the CDR3, the DNA is TGTGCCGGCAGTACAGATACGCAGTATTTT. Translation gives CAGSTDTQYF.

V is TRBV6-4 and J is TRBJ2-5; D tentatively fits TRBD1 or TRBD2 (5 bases each). V shed 5 bases and J shed 4 bases, with 17 bases lying between them. Germline CDR1 reads MRHNA; CDR2 reads SNTAGT. This CDR3 spans 15 amino acids. The CDR3 sequence: CASSLAHGAGETQYF. In nucleotides, the CDR3 is TGTGCCAGCAGTCTCGCCCACGGGGCAGGAGAGACCCAGTACTTC.

This clonotype appeared once. An end of the junction differs from the germline gene, which may be a read error. This chain links TRBV4-1 with TRBJ2-2, with TRBD2 matching over 7 bases. This CDR3 contains 17 residues. CDR1 and CDR2 (germline): MGHRA, YSYEKL. The CDR3 DNA reads as TGCGCCAGCAGCCAAACCCCGAACGGGGGGAACACCGAGGAGCTGTTTTTT. Translation gives CASSQTPNGGNTEELFF.

The V gene is TRBV29-1, the J gene TRBJ2-3; 11 bases line up with TRBD2. This CDR3 is built from 17 residues. Looked up from germline, CDR1 is SQVTM and CDR2 is ANQGSEA. Trimming took 0 bases from V and 3 from J; bases not matched to a gene: 8. CDR3 DNA sequence: TGCAGCGTTGAAGATCAAACTAGCGGGGGAGGAACAGATACGCAGTATTTT. Its protein product is CSVEDQTSGGGTDTQYF.

This clonotype was seen only once. This CDR3 reads CATREVDTPSWSTLNIQYF. The CDR3, as DNA: TGTGCCACCCGAGAGGTAGACACTCCTAGCTGGAGTACTTTAAACATTCAGTACTTC. The V and J genes are TRBV11-2 and TRBJ2-4, with a weak D call TRBD2 (5 bases). V was clipped by 10 bases and J by 6 bases, with 34 bases between them. Germline V gives CDR1 SGHAT, CDR2 FQNNGV. CDR3 length: 19 amino acids.

This clonotype was found a few times. V and J are TRBV6-1 and TRBJ1-5; 7 bases agree with TRBD1. Germline trimming cut 7 bases from V and 2 bases from J; bases unmatched to any gene: 5. The germline V gene encodes CDR1 MNHNS and CDR2 SASEGT. This CDR3 comprises 14 residues. The CDR3 DNA reads as TGTGCCAGCACCAGGACAGGAGGCAATCAGCCCCAGCATTTT. It encodes CASTRTGGNQPQHF.

This rearrangement joins TRBV7-9 to TRBJ2-1; no definite D call. This CDR3 has 15 amino acids. CDR1 is SEHNR, CDR2 FQNEAQ, per germline (reference sequence). The ends were cut back, 1 base at V and 6 bases at J, with 13 bases in the middle. CDR3 in amino acids: CASSLEGCDGNEQFF. The CDR3 coding sequence is TGTGCCAGCAGCTTAGAAGGGTGTGACGGCAATGAGCAGTTCTTC.

This sequence joins TRBV12-3 or TRBV12-4 and TRBJ2-7; 7 bases agree with TRBD1. The V segment lost 8 bases and the J segment 3 bases; nucleotides outside the gene matches: 4. The CDR3 contains 12 residues. Here the CDR3 reads CASGDSYYEQYF. The CDR3 nucleotides are TGTGCCAGCGGGGACAGCTACTACGAGCAGTACTTC.

The chain has TRBV7-9 and TRBJ2-2; D is unresolved. The V end lost 7 bases, the J end lost 2 bases, and 11 bases lay between the germline ends. CDR3 length: 14 amino acids. Germline loops: CDR1 SEHNR, CDR2 FQNEAQ (reference sequence). The DNA for the CDR3 is TGTGCCAGCAAACCATCCGCCAACACCGGGGAGCTGTTTTTT. Residues: CASKPSANTGELFF.

The chain is built from TRBV28 and TRBJ2-7; D is unresolved. Germline values: CDR1 MDHEN, CDR2 SYDVKM. CDR3 size: 15 residues. V was trimmed by 6 bases and J by 9 bases, leaving 24 bases between them. CDR3 bases: TGTGCCAGCAGATCGGTTGACGGTTCGAGACCATCGCAGTACTTC. As protein: CASRSVDGSRPSQYF.

The sample holds one count of this clonotype. The chain has TRBV12-3 or TRBV12-4 and TRBJ2-1; D not certain. The CDR3 sequence is 13 residues long. The V gene lost 2 bases and the J gene lost 9 bases, with 11 bases spanning the gap. The CDR3 nucleotides read TGTGCCAGCAGTTTATCATCGAAAGGTGAGCAGTTCTTC. This translates into CASSLSSKGEQFF.

About this clonotype itself: A junction end diverges from the germline sequence, so it may reflect a read error. The V gene is TRBV4-1, the J gene TRBJ2-7, with 10 bases identical to TRBD1. CDR1 MGHRA and CDR2 YSYEKL come from the germline V gene. CDR3 length: 14 amino acids. CDR3 DNA: TGCGCCAGCAGCCATGGGACAGGGGCCTACGGGCAGTACTTC. Protein product: CASSHGTGAYGQYF.

CDR3 DNA: TGTGCCAGCAGCCCTGGGGGAAGGGCAGAGACCCAGTACTTC. Translated: CASSPGGRAETQYF. The rearrangement uses TRBV5-4 and TRBJ2-5, with D perhaps being TRBD1 or TRBD2 (5 bases each). CDR1 is SGHNT, CDR2 YYREEE, per germline (reference sequence). This CDR3 comprises 14 residues. Trimming removed 4 bases from V and 4 bases from J, with 14 bases in between.

This rearrangement joins TRBV4-2 to TRBJ2-3; D unclear. This CDR3 has 17 residues. CDR1 and CDR2 (germline): LGHNA, YNFKEQ. Trimming pared 2 bases from V and 2 bases from J, leaving 17 bases between. DNA of the CDR3: TGTGCCAGCAGCCAAAATAAAGCAACCCAATTCACAGATACGCAGTATTTT. This gives the protein CASSQNKATQFTDTQYF.

This clonotype came up a few times. This chain connects TRBV7-9 to TRBJ2-2, with a weak D call TRBD1 (5 bases). V gave up 4 bases and J gave up 1 base, with 10 bases separating them. The CDR3 sequence is 15 residues long. Germline V gene data show CDR1 as SEHNR and CDR2 as FQNEAQ (reference sequence). The CDR3 loop is CASSSRDGNTGELFF. In nucleotides, the CDR3 is TGTGCCAGCAGCTCCAGGGATGGGAACACCGGGGAGCTGTTTTTT.

This clonotype was observed a single time. V and J are TRBV12-5 and TRBJ2-1, with 9 nucleotides matching TRBD2. Germline values: CDR1 LGHNT, CDR2 FRNRAP. The CDR3 is 17 residues long. The J segment lost 0 bases and the V segment lost 0 bases, leaving 3 bases of the junction unmatched. The CDR3 nucleotides are TGTGCTAGTGGTTTGGTAGATAGCGGGAGCTCCTACAATGAGCAGTTCTTC. This encodes CASGLVDSGSSYNEQFF.